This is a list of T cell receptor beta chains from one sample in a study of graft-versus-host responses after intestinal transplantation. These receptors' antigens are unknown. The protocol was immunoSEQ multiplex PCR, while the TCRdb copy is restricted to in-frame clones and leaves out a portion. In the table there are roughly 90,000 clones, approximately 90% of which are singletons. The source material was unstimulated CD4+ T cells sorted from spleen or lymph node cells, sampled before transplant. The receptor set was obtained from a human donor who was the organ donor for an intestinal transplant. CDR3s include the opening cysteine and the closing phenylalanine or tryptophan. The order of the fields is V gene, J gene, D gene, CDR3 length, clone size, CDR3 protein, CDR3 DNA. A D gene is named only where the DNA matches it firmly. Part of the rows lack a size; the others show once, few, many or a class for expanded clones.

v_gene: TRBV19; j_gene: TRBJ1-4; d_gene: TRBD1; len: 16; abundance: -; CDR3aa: CASRTTSQGAREKLFF; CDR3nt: TGTGCCAGTAGAACTACAAGTCAGGGGGCCCGTGAAAAACTGTTTTTT
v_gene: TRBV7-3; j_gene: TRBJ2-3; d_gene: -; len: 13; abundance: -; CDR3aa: CASSLTGTDTQYF; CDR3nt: TGTGCCAGCAGCTTAACCGGCACAGATACGCAGTATTTT
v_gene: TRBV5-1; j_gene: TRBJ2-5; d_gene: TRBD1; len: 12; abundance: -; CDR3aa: CASRQGVETQYF; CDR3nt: TGCGCCAGCAGACAGGGGGTAGAGACCCAGTACTTC
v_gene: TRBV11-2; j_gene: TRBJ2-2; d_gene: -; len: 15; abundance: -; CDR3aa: CASGWTTLNTGELFF; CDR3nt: TGTGCCAGCGGCTGGACTACTCTGAACACCGGGGAGCTGTTTTTT
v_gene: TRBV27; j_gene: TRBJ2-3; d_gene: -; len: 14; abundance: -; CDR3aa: CASRFRRVTDTQYF; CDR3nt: TGTGCCAGCAGGTTTAGGAGGGTGACAGATACGCAGTATTTT
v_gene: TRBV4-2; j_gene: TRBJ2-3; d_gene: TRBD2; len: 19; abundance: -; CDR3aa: CASSQDTSGGGLSTDTQYF; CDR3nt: TGTGCCAGCAGCCAAGATACTAGCGGGGGGGGACTTAGCACAGATACGCAGTATTTT
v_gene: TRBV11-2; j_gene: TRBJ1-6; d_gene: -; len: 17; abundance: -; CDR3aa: CASSLVTGPLVNSPLHF; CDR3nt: TGTGCCAGCAGCTTAGTAACAGGGCCACTTGTTAATTCACCCCTCCACTTT
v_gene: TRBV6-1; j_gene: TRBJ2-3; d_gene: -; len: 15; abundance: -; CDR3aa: CASSGSGVYFDTQYF; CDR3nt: TGTGCCAGCAGTGGGAGCGGCGTCTACTTTGATACGCAGTATTTT
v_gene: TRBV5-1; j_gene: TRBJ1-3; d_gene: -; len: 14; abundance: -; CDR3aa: CASSLTGSGNTIYF; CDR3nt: TGCGCCAGCAGCTTGACAGGCTCTGGAAACACCATATATTTT
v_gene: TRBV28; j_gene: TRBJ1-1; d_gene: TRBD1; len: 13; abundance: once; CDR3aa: CASSLFGDRGAFF; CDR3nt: TGTGCCAGCAGTTTATTCGGCGACAGGGGAGCTTTCTTT
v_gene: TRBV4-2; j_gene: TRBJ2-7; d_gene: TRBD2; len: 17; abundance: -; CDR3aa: CASSQELDGGAAYEQYF; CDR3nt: TGTGCCAGCAGCCAAGAATTGGACGGGGGGGCTGCTTACGAGCAGTACTTC
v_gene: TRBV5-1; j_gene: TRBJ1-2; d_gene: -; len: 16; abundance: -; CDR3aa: CASRSNNTQGVGGYTF; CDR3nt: TGCGCCAGCCGGTCGAACAACACACAGGGAGTAGGGGGCTACACCTTC
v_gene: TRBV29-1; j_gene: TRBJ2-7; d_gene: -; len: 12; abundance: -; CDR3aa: CSVENSNYEQYF; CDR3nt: TGCAGCGTTGAAAACAGTAACTACGAGCAGTACTTC
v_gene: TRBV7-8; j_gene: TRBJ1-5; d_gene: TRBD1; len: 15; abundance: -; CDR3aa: CASSLGGQGFQPQHF; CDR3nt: TGTGCCAGCAGCTTAGGGGGACAGGGATTTCAGCCCCAGCATTTT
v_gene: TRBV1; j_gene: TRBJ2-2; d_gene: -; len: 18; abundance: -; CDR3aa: CTSSQWAVRDRVTGELFF; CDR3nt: TGCACCAGCAGCCAATGGGCGGTACGGGACAGGGTCACCGGGGAGCTGTTTTTT
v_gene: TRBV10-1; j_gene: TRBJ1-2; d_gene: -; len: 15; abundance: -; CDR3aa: CASRPYRDSGYGYTF; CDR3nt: TGCGCCAGCAGGCCCTACAGGGATTCGGGCTATGGCTACACCTTC
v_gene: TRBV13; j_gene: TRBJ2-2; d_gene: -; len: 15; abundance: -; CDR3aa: CASSLRQGGPGELFF; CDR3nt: TGTGCCAGCAGCTTAAGGCAGGGAGGCCCCGGGGAGCTGTTTTTT
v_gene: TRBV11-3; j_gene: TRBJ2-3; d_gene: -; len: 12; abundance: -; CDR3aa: CASSLIIDTQYF; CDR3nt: TGTGCCAGCAGCTTAATCATCGATACGCAGTATTTT
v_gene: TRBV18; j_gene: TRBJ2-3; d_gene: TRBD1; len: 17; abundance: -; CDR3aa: CASSREGTARGTDTQYF; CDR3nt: TGTGCCAGCTCACGTGAAGGGACAGCCCGAGGCACAGATACGCAGTATTTT
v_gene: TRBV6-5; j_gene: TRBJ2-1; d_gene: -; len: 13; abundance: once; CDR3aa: CASNRDSYNEQFF; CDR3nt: TGTGCCAGCAACCGGGACTCCTACAATGAGCAGTTCTTC
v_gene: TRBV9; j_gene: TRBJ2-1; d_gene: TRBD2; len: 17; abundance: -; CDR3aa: CASSVGLAGGPQNEQFF; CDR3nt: TGTGCCAGCAGCGTAGGGCTAGCGGGAGGGCCTCAGAATGAGCAGTTCTTC
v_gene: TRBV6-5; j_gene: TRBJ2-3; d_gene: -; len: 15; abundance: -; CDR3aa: CASSYGGTSTDTQYF; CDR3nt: TGTGCCAGCAGTTATGGGGGGACTAGCACAGATACGCAGTATTTT
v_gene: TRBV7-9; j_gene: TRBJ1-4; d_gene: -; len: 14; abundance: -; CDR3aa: CASSHDGGNEKLFF; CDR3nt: TGTGCCAGCAGCCACGACGGGGGGAATGAAAAACTGTTTTTT
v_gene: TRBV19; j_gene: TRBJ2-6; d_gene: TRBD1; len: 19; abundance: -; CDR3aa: CASSNTPGQFLSGANVLTF; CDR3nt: TGTGCCAGTAGCAACACGCCGGGACAGTTTTTATCTGGGGCCAACGTCCTGACTTTC
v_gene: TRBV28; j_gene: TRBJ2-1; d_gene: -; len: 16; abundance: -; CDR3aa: CASRTRRRGSYNEQFF; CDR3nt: TGTGCCAGCCGGACCCGGAGGAGAGGATCCTACAATGAGCAGTTCTTC
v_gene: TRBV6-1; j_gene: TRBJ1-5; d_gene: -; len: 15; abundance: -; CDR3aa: CASSEVDSHNQPQHF; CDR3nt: TGTGCCAGCAGTGAAGTCGACAGCCACAATCAGCCCCAGCATTTT
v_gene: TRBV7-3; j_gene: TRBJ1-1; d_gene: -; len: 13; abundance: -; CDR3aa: CASSVGSNTEAFF; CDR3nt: TGTGCCAGCAGCGTCGGGTCGAACACTGAAGCTTTCTTT
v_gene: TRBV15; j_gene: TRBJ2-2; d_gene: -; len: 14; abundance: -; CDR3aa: CATSRDRNTGELFF; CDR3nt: TGTGCCACCAGCAGAGATCGGAACACCGGGGAGCTGTTTTTT
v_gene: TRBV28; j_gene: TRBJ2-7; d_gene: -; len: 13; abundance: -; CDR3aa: CASSLLSSYEQYF; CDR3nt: TGTGCCAGCAGCCTATTGAGCTCCTACGAGCAGTACTTC
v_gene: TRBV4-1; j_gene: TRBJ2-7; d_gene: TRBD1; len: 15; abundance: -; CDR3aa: CASSRDRPYVGEQYF; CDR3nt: TGCGCCAGCAGCCGGGACAGGCCATACGTCGGCGAGCAGTACTTC
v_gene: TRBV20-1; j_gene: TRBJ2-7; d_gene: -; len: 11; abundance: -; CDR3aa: CSARAGYEQYF; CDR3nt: TGCAGTGCTAGAGCAGGCTACGAGCAGTACTTC
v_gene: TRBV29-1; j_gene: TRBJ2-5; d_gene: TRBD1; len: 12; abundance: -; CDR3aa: CSGVTGGETQYF; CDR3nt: TGCAGCGGGGTAACAGGGGGAGAGACCCAGTACTTC
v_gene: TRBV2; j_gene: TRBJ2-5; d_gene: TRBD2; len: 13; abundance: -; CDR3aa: CASRGLARETQYF; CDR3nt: TGTGCCAGCAGAGGACTAGCGCGGGAGACCCAGTACTTC
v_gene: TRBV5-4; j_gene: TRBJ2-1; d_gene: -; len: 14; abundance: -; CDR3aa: CASRQQGLFDEQFF; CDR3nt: TGTGCCAGCAGACAACAGGGATTGTTTGATGAGCAGTTCTTC
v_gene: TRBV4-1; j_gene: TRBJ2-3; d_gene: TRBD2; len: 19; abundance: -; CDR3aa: CASSQDLPSGGGSTDTQYF; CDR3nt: TGCGCCAGCAGCCAAGATCTTCCTAGCGGGGGGGGGAGCACAGATACGCAGTATTTT
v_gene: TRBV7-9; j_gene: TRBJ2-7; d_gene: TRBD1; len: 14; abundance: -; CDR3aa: CASSLGTASYEQYF; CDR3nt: TGTGCCAGCAGTCTCGGGACAGCCAGCTACGAGCAGTACTTC
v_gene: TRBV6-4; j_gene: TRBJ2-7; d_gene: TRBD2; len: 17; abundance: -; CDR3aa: CASRRSSSGYELYEQYF; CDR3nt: TGTGCCAGCAGAAGATCCTCTAGCGGATACGAATTATACGAGCAGTACTTC
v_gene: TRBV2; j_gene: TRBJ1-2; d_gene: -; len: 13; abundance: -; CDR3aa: CASSEDSVYGYTF; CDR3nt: TGTGCCAGCAGTGAGGACAGCGTGTATGGCTACACCTTC
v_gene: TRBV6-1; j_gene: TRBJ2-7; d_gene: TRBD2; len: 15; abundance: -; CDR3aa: CASVMTSGSSYEQYF; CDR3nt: TGTGCCAGCGTGATGACTAGCGGGAGCTCCTACGAGCAGTACTTC
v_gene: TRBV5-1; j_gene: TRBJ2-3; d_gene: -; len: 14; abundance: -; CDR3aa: CASSLESAQDTQYF; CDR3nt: TGCGCCAGCAGCCTAGAGTCGGCCCAAGATACGCAGTATTTT
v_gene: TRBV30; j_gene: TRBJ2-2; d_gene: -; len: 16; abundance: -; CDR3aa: CAWSVSGALNTGELFF; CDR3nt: TGTGCCTGGAGTGTCAGCGGAGCCCTAAACACCGGGGAGCTGTTTTTT
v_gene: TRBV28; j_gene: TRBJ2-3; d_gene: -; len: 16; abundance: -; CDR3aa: CASTPPGGRNTDTQYF; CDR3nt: TGTGCCAGCACCCCTCCGGGGGGCAGAAACACAGATACGCAGTATTTT
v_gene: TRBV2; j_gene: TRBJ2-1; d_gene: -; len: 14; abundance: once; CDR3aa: CASERPGGRHEQFF; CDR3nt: TGTGCCAGCGAACGGCCAGGGGGGAGGCATGAGCAGTTCTTC
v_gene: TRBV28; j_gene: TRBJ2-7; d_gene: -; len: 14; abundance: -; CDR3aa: CASSPNGRAHEQYF; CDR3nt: TGTGCCAGCAGCCCCAACGGGAGAGCCCACGAGCAGTACTTC
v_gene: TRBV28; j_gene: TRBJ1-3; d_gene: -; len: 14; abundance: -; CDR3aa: CASSLEGGGNTIYF; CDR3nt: TGTGCCAGCAGTTTGGAAGGGGGAGGAAACACCATATATTTT
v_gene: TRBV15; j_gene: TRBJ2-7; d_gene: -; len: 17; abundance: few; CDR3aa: CATSRDIAEGLSYEQYF; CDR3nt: TGTGCCACCAGCAGAGATATAGCTGAAGGTCTCTCCTACGAGCAGTACTTC
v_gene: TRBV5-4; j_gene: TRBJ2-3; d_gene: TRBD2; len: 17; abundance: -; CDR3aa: CASSLVLAGGSLDTQYF; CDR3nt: TGTGCCAGCAGCTTGGTATTAGCGGGGGGTTCGTTGGATACGCAGTATTTT
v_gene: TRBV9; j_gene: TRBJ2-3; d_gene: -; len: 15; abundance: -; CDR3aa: CASSVATHGTDTQYF; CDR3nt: TGTGCCAGCAGCGTAGCAACTCACGGCACAGATACGCAGTATTTT
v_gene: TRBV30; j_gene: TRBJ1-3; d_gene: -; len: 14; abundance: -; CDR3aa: CAWSAHFSGNTIYF; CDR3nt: TGTGCCTGGAGTGCCCACTTCTCTGGAAACACCATATATTTT
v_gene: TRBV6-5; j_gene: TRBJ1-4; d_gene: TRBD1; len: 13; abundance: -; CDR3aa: CASSWDSRLKLFF; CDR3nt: TGTGCCAGCAGTTGGGACAGCAGGTTAAAACTGTTTTTT
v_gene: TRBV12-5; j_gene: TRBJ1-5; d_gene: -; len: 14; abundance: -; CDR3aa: CASGLLPNNQPQHF; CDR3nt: TGTGCTAGTGGTTTACTTCCCAACAATCAGCCCCAGCATTTT